The source of this T cell receptor beta chain is a study of blood T cell repertoires in COVID-19. Study details: The cDNA or gDNA used as material had been derived from T cells, B-cell-depleted T cells, or PBMCs.

Seattle's enrolled individuals joined amid active infection and were then monitored longitudinally. The CDR3 has 15 amino acids. V lost 4 bases, J lost 4 bases, and 8 bases stayed unmatched. Per the germline V gene, CDR1 is SGHRS and CDR2 is YFSETQ. Per the original methods: Estimated nucleated cell counts came from reference gene primer amplification. Repertoires were generated with immunoSEQ multiplex PCR, while TCRdb's copy carries only in-frame clones and drops some. For V, J and clone size, that table is used; D and trimming come from the DNA. The sample has roughly 230,000 clones, nearly 95% seen once; the top ten hold 0.8% to 0.95%.

The sequence was collected from a man aged 25 to 45 with COVID-19, enrolled during active disease. The chain carries TRBV5-1 and TRBJ1-3; 7 bases agree with TRBD1. The material sequenced was peripheral blood. The CDR3 reads CASSTDRVKGNTIYF. The DNA for the CDR3 is TGCGCCAGCAGCACCGACAGGGTAAAAGGAAACACCATATATTTT.